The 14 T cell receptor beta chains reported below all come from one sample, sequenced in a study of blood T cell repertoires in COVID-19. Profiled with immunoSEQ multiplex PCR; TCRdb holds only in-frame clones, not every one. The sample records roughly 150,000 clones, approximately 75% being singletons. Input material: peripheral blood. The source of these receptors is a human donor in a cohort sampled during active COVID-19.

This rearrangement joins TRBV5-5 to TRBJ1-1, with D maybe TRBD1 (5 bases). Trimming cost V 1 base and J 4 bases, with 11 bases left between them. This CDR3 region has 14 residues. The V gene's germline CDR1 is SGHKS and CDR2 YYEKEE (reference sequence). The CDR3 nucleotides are TGTGCCAGCAGCTTGCAGGGAGGAAGCACTGAAGCTTTCTTT. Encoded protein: CASSLQGGSTEAFF.

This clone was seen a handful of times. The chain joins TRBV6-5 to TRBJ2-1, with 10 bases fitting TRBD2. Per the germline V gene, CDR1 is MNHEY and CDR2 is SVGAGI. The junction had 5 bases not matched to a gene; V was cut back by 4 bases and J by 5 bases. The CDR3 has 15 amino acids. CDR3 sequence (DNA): TGTGCCAGCAGTTTGAGCGGGAGGGCCCACAATGAGCAGTTCTTC. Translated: CASSLSGRAHNEQFF.

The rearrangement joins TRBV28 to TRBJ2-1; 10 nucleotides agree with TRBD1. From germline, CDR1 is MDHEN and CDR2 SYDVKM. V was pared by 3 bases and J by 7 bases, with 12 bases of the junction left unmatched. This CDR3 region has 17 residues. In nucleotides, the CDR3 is TGTGCCAGCAGTTTCAAAACCCGACAGGGGGCTTTAAATGAGCAGTTCTTC. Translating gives CASSFKTRQGALNEQFF. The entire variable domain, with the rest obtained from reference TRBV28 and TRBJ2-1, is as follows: DVKVTQSSRYLVKRTGEKVFLECVQDMDHENMFWYRQDPGLGLRLIYFSYDVKMKEKGDIPEGYSVSREKKERFSLILESASTNQTSMYLCASSFKTRQGALNEQFFGPGTRLTVL.

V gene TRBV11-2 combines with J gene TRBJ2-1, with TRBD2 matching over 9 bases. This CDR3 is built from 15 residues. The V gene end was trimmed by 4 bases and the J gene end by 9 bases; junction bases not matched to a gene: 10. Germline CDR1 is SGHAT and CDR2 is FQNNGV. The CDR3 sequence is CASSSLAGGQGEQFF. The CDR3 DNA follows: TGTGCCAGCAGCTCCCTCGCGGGGGGGCAGGGTGAGCAGTTCTTC.

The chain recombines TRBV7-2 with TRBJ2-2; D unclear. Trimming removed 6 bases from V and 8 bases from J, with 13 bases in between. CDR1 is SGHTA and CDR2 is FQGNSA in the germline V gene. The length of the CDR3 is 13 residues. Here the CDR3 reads CASSISDGGELFF. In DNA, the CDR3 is TGTGCCAGCAGTATCAGCGACGGGGGGGAGCTGTTTTTT.

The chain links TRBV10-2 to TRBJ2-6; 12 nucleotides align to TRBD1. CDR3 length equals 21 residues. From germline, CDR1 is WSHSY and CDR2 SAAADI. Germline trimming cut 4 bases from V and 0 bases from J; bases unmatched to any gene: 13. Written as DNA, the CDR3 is TGCGCCAGCAGTGTATTCGGGACAGGGGGCATCCCCGCCTCTGGGGCCAACGTCCTGACTTTC. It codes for CASSVFGTGGIPASGANVLTF.

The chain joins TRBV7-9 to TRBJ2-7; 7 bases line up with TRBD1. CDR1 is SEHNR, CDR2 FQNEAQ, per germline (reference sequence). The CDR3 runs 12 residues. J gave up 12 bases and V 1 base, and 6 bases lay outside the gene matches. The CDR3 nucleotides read TGTGCCAGCAGCTTAGGACAGGGTCGCACGTACTTC. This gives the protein CASSLGQGRTYF.

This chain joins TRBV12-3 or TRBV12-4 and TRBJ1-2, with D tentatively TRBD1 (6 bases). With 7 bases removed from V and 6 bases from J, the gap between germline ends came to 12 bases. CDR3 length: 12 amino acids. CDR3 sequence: CASTGDEDGYTF. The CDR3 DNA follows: TGTGCCAGCACAGGGGACGAGGATGGCTACACCTTC.

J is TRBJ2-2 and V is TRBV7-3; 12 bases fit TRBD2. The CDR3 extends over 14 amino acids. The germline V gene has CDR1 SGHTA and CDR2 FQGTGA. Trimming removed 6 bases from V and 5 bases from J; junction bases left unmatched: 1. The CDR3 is CASRLAGGTGELFF. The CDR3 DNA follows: TGTGCCAGCAGACTAGCGGGAGGTACCGGGGAGCTGTTTTTT.

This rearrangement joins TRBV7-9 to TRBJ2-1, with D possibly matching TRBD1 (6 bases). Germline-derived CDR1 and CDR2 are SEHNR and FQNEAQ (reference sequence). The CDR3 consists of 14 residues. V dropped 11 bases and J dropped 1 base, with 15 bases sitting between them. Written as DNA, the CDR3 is TGTGCCGGACTTGGGCAGGGGTCCTACAATGAGCAGTTCTTC. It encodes CAGLGQGSYNEQFF.

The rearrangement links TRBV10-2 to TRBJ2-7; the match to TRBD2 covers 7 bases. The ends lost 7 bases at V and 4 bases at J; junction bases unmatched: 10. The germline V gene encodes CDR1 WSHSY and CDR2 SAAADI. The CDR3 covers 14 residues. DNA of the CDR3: TGCGCCAGCACCGGACCGGGAGGCGGGTACGAGCAGTACTTC. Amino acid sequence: CASTGPGGGYEQYF.

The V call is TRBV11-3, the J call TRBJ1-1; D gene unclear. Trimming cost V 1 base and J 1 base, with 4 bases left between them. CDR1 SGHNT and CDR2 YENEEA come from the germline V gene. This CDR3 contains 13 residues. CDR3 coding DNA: TGTGCCAGCAGCTTAGGGCAGAACACTGAAGCTTTCTTT. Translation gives CASSLGQNTEAFF. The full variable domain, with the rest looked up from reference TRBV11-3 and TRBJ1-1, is EAGVVQSPRYKIIEKKQPVAFWCNPISGHNTLYWYLQNLGQGPELLIRYENEEAVDDSQLPKDRFSAERLKGVDSTLKIQPAELGDSAVYLCASSLGQNTEAFFGQGTRLTVV.

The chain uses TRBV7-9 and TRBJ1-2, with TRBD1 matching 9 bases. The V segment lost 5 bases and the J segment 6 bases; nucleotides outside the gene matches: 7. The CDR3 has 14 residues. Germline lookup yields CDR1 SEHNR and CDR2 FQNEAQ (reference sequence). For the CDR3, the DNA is TGTGCCAGCAGCCGGGTACAGGGGGCAGATGGCTACACCTTC. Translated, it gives CASSRVQGADGYTF.

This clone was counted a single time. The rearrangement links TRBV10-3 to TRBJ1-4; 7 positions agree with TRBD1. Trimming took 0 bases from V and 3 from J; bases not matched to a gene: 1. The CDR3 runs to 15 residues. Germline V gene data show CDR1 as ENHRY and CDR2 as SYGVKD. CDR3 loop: CAISESTGANEKLFF. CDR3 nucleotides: TGTGCCATCAGTGAGTCCACAGGGGCTAATGAAAAACTGTTTTTT.